This entry is about one T cell receptor (beta chain). The antigen remains unidentified. This may stem from a read error, because a much larger clone lies one nucleotide away. The data belong to a study of post-analysis software for immune sequencing data. Built from TCR beta cDNA, the libraries had unique molecular identifiers in them. Roughly 500,000 cDNA molecules were obtained per 1 to 10 million input T cells. TCRdb re-derived calls from the PCR reads in MiXCR, one entry per CDR3 protein. The repertoire holds a few hundred thousand distinct CDR3 sequences, with about 40% as singletons. Germline CDR1 SGHRS, CDR2 YFSETQ. The CDR3 length is 14 residues. General study results and limits: Samples from one preparation batch, clustered by F measure, grouped strongly together. In patients, TRBV5-6, TRBV5-1 and TRBV20-1 belonged to four or five TRBV segments found more frequently than in controls. Comparison with controls showed significantly lower normalized Chao1 diversity in multiple sclerosis patients.

This clonotype was sampled from a girl between 10 and 17 years old with multiple sclerosis. V and J are TRBV5-1 and TRBJ2-3; D remains ambiguous. The sequenced sample consisted of blood. The CDR3 nucleotides read TGCGTCAGCAGCTCGGCAGGTACCACAGATACGCAGTATTTT. Its protein is CVSSSAGTTDTQYF.